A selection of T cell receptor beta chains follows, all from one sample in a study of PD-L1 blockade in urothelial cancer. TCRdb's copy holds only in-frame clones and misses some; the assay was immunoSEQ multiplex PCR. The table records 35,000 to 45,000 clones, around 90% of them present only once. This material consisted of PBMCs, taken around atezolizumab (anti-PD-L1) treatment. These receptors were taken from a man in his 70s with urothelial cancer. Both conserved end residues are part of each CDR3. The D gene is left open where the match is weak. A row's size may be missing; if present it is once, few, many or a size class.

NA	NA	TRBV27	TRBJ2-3	CASSRTRDRWTTDTQYF	TGTGCCAGCAGCCGTACAAGAGACAGGTGGACCACAGATACGCAGTATTTT
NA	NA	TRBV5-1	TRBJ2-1	CASIPDSAGLNEQFF	TGCGCCAGCATCCCCGACTCCGCGGGGCTCAATGAGCAGTTCTTC
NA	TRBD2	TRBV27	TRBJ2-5	CASSSPASGRKETQYF	TGTGCCAGCAGTTCCCCAGCTAGCGGGAGAAAAGAGACCCAGTACTTC
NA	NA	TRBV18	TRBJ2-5	CASSLRGYQETQYF	TGTGCCAGCTCACTTAGGGGGTACCAAGAGACCCAGTACTTC
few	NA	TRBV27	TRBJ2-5	CASKGLRVQETQYF	TGTGCCAGCAAGGGGCTCAGGGTTCAAGAGACCCAGTACTTC
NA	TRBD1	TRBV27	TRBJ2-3	CATSPTGGTQYF	TGTGCCACCTCTCCAACAGGGGGCACGCAGTATTTT
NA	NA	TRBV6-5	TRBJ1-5	CASSRGQIPNQPQHF	TGTGCCAGCAGTCGAGGACAGATTCCGAATCAGCCCCAGCATTTT
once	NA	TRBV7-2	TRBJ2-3	CASSRPTDTQYF	TGTGCCAGCAGCCGTCCCACAGATACGCAGTATTTT
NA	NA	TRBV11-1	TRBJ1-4	CASSFERGLATNEKLFF	TGTGCCAGCAGCTTCGAGAGAGGCCTTGCAACTAATGAAAAACTGTTTTTT
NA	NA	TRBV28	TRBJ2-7	CASSLSRYRVISYEQYF	TGTGCCAGCAGTTTATCCCGTTACAGGGTAATAAGCTACGAGCAGTACTTC
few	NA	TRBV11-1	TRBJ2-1	CASSLIQGGYGDEQFF	TGTGCCAGCAGCTTAATTCAGGGTGGTTATGGGGATGAGCAGTTCTTC
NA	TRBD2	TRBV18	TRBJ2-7	CASSPKTSGTGEQYF	TGTGCCAGCTCACCCAAGACTAGCGGGACTGGTGAGCAGTACTTC
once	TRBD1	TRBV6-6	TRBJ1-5	CASSWTGRAGNQPQHF	TGTGCCAGCAGTTGGACAGGGCGGGCGGGCAATCAGCCCCAGCATTTT
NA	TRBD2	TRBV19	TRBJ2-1	CASSILLAGGGEQFF	TGTGCCAGTAGTATTTTGCTAGCGGGCGGAGGTGAGCAGTTCTTC
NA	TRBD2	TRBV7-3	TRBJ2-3	CASSSTTSGRTDTQYF	TGTGCCAGCAGCTCCACGACTAGCGGTCGCACAGATACGCAGTATTTT
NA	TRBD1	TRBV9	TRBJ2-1	CASSPLGAGGDEQFF	TGTGCCAGCAGCCCGCTTGGAGCAGGGGGTGATGAGCAGTTCTTC
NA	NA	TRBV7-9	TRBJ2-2	CAKGTTPTGELFF	TGTGCCAAAGGGACAACACCGACCGGGGAGCTGTTTTTT
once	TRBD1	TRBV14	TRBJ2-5	CASSQVRDRETQYF	TGTGCCAGCAGCCAAGTTCGGGACAGGGAGACCCAGTACTTC
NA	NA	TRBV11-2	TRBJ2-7	CASSLGYTFRYEQYF	TGTGCCAGCAGCTTAGGATACACCTTCCGCTACGAGCAGTACTTC
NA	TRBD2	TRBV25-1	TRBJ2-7	CASSESGLAGREEQYF	TGTGCCAGCAGTGAATCGGGACTAGCGGGACGAGAAGAGCAGTACTTC
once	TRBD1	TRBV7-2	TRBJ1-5	CASSRRAGQGPNQPQHF	TGTGCCAGCAGCCGAAGAGCGGGACAGGGACCTAATCAGCCCCAGCATTTT
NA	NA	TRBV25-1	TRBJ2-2	CASSGRLVPGELFF	TGTGCCAGCAGTGGCCGACTAGTGCCCGGGGAGCTGTTTTTT
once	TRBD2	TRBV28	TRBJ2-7	CASTKGTGGYEQYF	TGTGCCAGCACCAAAGGGACCGGGGGGTACGAGCAGTACTTC
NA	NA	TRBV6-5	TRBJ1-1	CASSYGEGYTEAFF	TGTGCCAGCAGTTACGGAGAGGGTTACACTGAAGCTTTCTTT
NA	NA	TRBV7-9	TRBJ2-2	CASSLAGVTGELFF	TGTGCCAGCAGCTTAGCAGGGGTAACCGGGGAGCTGTTTTTT
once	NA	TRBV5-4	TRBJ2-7	CASSYLQEGEQYF	TGTGCCAGCAGCTACCTACAGGAGGGCGAGCAGTACTTC
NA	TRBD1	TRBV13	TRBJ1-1	CASSSGQVFNTEAFF	TGTGCCAGCAGCTCAGGACAGGTATTCAACACTGAAGCTTTCTTT
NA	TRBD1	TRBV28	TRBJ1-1	CASSPRQGMNTEAFF	TGTGCCAGCAGTCCAAGACAGGGCATGAACACTGAAGCTTTCTTT
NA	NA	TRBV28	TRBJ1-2	CASRLGLDYGYTF	TGTGCCAGCAGACTAGGCCTCGACTATGGCTACACCTTC
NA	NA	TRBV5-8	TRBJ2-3	CASSSGTPQYF	TGTGCCAGCAGTTCCGGGACTCCGCAGTATTTT
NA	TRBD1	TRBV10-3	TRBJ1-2	CAISADRNYYGYTF	TGTGCCATCAGCGCGGACAGGAACTACTATGGCTACACCTTC
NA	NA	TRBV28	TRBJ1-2	CASSLSPSRYGYTF	TGTGCCAGCAGTTTATCTCCCAGTCGTTATGGCTACACCTTC
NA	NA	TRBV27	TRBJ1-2	CASSFLAFGSPTYGYTF	TGTGCCAGCAGTTTTCTGGCCTTTGGGTCTCCGACTTATGGCTACACCTTC
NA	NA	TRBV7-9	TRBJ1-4	CASSSEDSGGNEKLFF	TGTGCCAGCAGCTCCGAAGACAGCGGGGGAAATGAAAAACTGTTTTTT
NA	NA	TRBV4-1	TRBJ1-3	CASSQDRQGPGNTIYF	TGCGCCAGCAGCCAAGATCGCCAGGGTCCTGGAAACACCATATATTTT
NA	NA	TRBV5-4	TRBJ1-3	CASSHPSQGMGGNTIYF	TGTGCCAGCAGCCACCCATCACAGGGAATGGGTGGAAACACCATATATTTT
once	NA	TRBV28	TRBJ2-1	CASSRSSGHNEQFF	TGTGCCAGCAGTCGTAGTTCGGGTCACAATGAGCAGTTCTTC
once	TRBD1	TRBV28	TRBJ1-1	CASSVTGTGGETEAFF	TGTGCCAGCAGCGTAACCGGGACAGGGGGAGAGACTGAAGCTTTCTTT
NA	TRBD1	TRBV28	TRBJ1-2	CASSFSWDRGAYGYTF	TGTGCCAGCAGTTTCTCCTGGGACAGGGGCGCCTATGGCTACACCTTC
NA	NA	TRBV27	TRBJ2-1	CASSLFPYNEQFF	TGTGCCAGCAGTTTATTTCCGTACAATGAGCAGTTCTTC
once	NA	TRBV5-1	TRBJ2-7	CASSVPIGDEQYF	TGCGCCAGCAGCGTTCCTATAGGGGACGAGCAGTACTTC
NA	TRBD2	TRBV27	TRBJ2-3	CASSSPRGGVSSTDTQYF	TGTGCCAGCAGCTCCCCCCGGGGGGGGGTTTCTAGCACAGATACGCAGTATTTT
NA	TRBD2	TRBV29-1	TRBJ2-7	CSVDGGAYEQYF	TGCAGCGTGGATGGGGGGGCCTACGAGCAGTACTTC
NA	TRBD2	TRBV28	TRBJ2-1	CASSPTSGRSSYNEQFF	TGTGCCAGCAGCCCGACTAGCGGGAGATCATCCTACAATGAGCAGTTCTTC
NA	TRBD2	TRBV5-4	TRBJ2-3	CASSAGLAGVFSDTQYF	TGTGCCAGCAGCGCCGGACTAGCGGGAGTATTTTCAGATACGCAGTATTTT
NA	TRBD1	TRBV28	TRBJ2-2	CASSPPGGTGELFF	TGTGCCAGCAGTCCACCAGGGGGCACCGGGGAGCTGTTTTTT
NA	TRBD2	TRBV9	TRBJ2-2	CASSVVSGSAGELFF	TGTGCCAGCAGCGTAGTTAGCGGGAGTGCCGGGGAGCTGTTTTTT
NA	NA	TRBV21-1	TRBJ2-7	CASSKVLGGRRPYEQYF	TGTGCCAGCAGCAAAGTGTTGGGGGGGCGGCGCCCCTACGAGCAGTACTTC
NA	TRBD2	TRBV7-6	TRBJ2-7	CASSLDFASGTQYF	TGTGCCAGCAGCTTAGATTTTGCTAGCGGGACGCAGTACTTC